This T cell receptor beta chain was identified in a study of shared clonotypes between healthy human individuals. Cells designated naive CD8 were CD45RO-negative and were positively selected for CCR7, with terminally differentiated effector memory CD45RA+ cells excluded. Sequenced by immunoSEQ multiplex PCR; TCRdb stores in-frame clones only, minus some. The sample has about 600,000 clones, 98% seen once. The CDR3 runs 14 residues. Trimming cost V 4 bases and J 2 bases, with 11 bases left between them. CDR1 is SNHLY, CDR2 FYNNEI, per germline. This TCR came from a man aged 30 to 39 in good health. The chain has TRBV2 and TRBJ2-5, with a weak D call TRBD2 (5 bases). The sequencing input was naive CD8+ T cells sorted from blood. This CDR3 is CASSGVGDQETQYF. CDR3 DNA sequence: TGTGCCAGCAGTGGGGTCGGGGATCAAGAGACCCAGTACTTC.